These 19 T cell receptor beta chains share one sample of origin, sequenced in a study of type 1 regulatory T cells. These TCRs' antigens remain unknown. TCRdb re-derived calls from the reads in MiXCR, one entry per CDR3 protein. The sample includes some 6,200 distinct CDR3 sequences, 25% to 30% of them seen just once. Material: cultured T cells, either the whole culture or a sorted T cell fraction (not recorded which). Subset reported: Tr1-enriched cell product generated in vitro against host alloantigens. Receptor source: a human donor in good health.

This clonotype was seen many times. The V call is TRBV7-2, the J call TRBJ2-5; possibly TRBD2 for D (6 bases). V was pared by 5 bases and J by 4 bases, with 14 bases between. Germline CDR1 is SGHTA and CDR2 is FQGNSA. CDR3 size: 14 residues. CDR3 coding DNA: TGTGCCAGCAGCCTTCAGGAGGGGCTAGAGACCCAGTACTTC. This translates into CASSLQEGLETQYF.

Sample share makes this clonotype medium-sized. This sequence joins TRBV4-2 and TRBJ2-2; maybe TRBD1 (6 bases). Germline assignment: CDR1 LGHNA and CDR2 YNFKEQ. There are 16 residues in the CDR3. The V and J ends lost 4 bases and 2 bases respectively, with 14 bases between them. CDR3 region: CASSPHGTQNTGELFF. As DNA, the CDR3 is TGTGCCAGCAGCCCGCATGGGACACAAAACACCGGGGAGCTGTTTTTT.

By sample share, this clonotype is medium-sized (0.01 to 0.1%). The chain couples TRBV29-1 to TRBJ2-1; no definite D call. There are 13 residues in the CDR3. Germline V CDR1 and CDR2: SQVTM, ANQGSEA. V dropped 4 bases and J dropped 4 bases, with 11 bases sitting between them. The CDR3 DNA reads as TGCAGCGTTGTTAATGGCCGATACAATGAGCAGTTCTTC. Translation: CSVVNGRYNEQFF.

This clonotype is medium-sized within its sample. The J gene is TRBJ2-1, the V gene TRBV7-9; maybe TRBD1 (6 bases). V was trimmed by 5 bases and J by 2 bases, leaving 13 bases between them. CDR1 SEHNR and CDR2 FQNEAQ come from the germline V gene (reference sequence). The CDR3 is 15 amino acids. The CDR3: CASSMRQGPYNEQFF. In DNA, the CDR3 is TGTGCCAGCAGCATGAGGCAGGGGCCCTACAATGAGCAGTTCTTC.

In its sample, this clonotype is medium-sized (0.01 to 0.1%). The chain has TRBV28 and TRBJ2-3; TRBD1 agrees at 7 bases. The CDR3 spans 16 residues. CDR1 MDHEN and CDR2 SYDVKM come from the germline V gene. The trim removed 6 bases at V and 2 bases at J, leaving 11 bases unmatched. The CDR3 DNA reads as TGTGCCAGCAGACCTCGCCTGGGACAGCACACAGATACGCAGTATTTT. Amino acid sequence: CASRPRLGQHTDTQYF. Using reference TRBV28 and TRBJ2-3 for the parts outside the CDR3, the full variable domain is DVKVTQSSRYLVKRTGEKVFLECVQDMDHENMFWYRQDPGLGLRLIYFSYDVKMKEKGDIPEGYSVSREKKERFSLILESASTNQTSMYLCASRPRLGQHTDTQYFGPGTRLTVL.

The rearrangement links TRBV29-1 to TRBJ2-5; 7 nucleotides agree with TRBD2. The germline V gene has CDR1 SQVTM and CDR2 ANQGSEA. The CDR3 length is 13 residues. J gave up 5 bases and V 7 bases, and 10 bases lay outside the gene matches. The CDR3 loop is CSAARRGEETQYF. CDR3 coding DNA: TGCAGCGCGGCTCGACGGGGGGAGGAGACCCAGTACTTC.

This clonotype was counted a single time. The chain combines TRBV7-2 with TRBJ2-1, with 7 bases identical to TRBD2. V gave up 1 base and J gave up 5 bases; unmatched junction bases: 5. Per germline, CDR1 SGHTA and CDR2 FQGNSA. This CDR3 has 15 amino acids. The CDR3 DNA follows: TGTGCCAGCAGCTTAGTAGGCGGGAGAAACAATGAGCAGTTCTTC. It specifies CASSLVGGRNNEQFF.

The V and J genes are TRBV7-2 and TRBJ2-5; tentatively, D is TRBD2 (6 bases). This CDR3 comprises 12 residues. V lost 5 bases, J lost 4 bases, and 8 bases lay in between. The germline gives CDR1 SGHTA, CDR2 FQGNSA. The CDR3 sequence: CASSAGRETQYF. The CDR3 DNA sequence: TGTGCCAGCAGCGCGGGACGAGAGACCCAGTACTTC.

This chain joins TRBV12-5 and TRBJ1-1, with D unresolved. The ends were cut back, 1 base at V and 10 bases at J, with 10 bases in the middle. The germline V gene has CDR1 LGHNT and CDR2 FRNRAP. This CDR3 has 12 amino acids. The DNA of the CDR3 is TGTGCTAGTGGTTTGGGTGACGGGAGAGCTTTCTTT. Amino acids: CASGLGDGRAFF.

By share, this clonotype counts as medium-sized (0.01 to 0.1%). The chain combines TRBV27 with TRBJ2-2, with 12 positions matching TRBD2. CDR1 is MNHEY, CDR2 SMNVEV, per germline (reference sequence). The CDR3 loop spans 16 amino acids. With 4 bases clipped from V and 4 bases from J, the junction kept 4 bases outside the gene matches. CDR3 protein: CASSSLAGGITGELFF. CDR3 DNA: TGTGCCAGCAGTTCTCTAGCGGGAGGGATCACCGGGGAGCTGTTTTTT.

This clonotype is medium-sized within its sample. The chain couples TRBV20-1 to TRBJ1-5, with D tentatively TRBD1 (6 bases). The CDR3 extends over 14 amino acids. Trimming took off 3 bases at V and 6 bases at J, with 15 bases between the two ends. Germline V gives CDR1 DFQATT, CDR2 SNEGSKA (reference sequence). CDR3 sequence: CSARIPGDSQPQHF. In DNA, the CDR3 is TGCAGTGCTAGGATTCCAGGGGATAGTCAGCCCCAGCATTTT.

The chain recombines TRBV21-1 with TRBJ2-1; whether TRBD2, the table's D call, matches the DNA was not checked. TRBV21-1 is flagged as a pseudogene. The CDR3 is made up of 16 amino acids. In DNA, the CDR3 is TGTGCCAGCAGCAAAGGGGGACTAGCGGGTTGGAATGAGCAGTTCTTC. Translating it yields CASSKGGLAGWNEQFF.

This clonotype has a count of ten or more. This rearrangement joins TRBV5-1 to TRBJ2-7; D perhaps matches TRBD1 (5 bases). This CDR3 contains 15 residues. Trimming shortened V by 0 bases and J by 7 bases, and 17 bases separated the two germline ends. CDR1 and CDR2 (germline): SGHRS, YFSETQ. DNA for the CDR3: TGCGCCAGCAGCTTGGGGGCAGGGCGGTTTCAGGAGCAGTACTTC. This sequence encodes CASSLGAGRFQEQYF. The full variable domain, its missing parts supplied by reference TRBV5-1 and TRBJ2-7, is KAGVTQTPRYLIKTRGQQVTLSCSPISGHRSVSWYQQTPGQGLQFLFEYFSETQRNKGNFPGRFSGRQFSNSRSEMNVSTLELGDSALYLCASSLGAGRFQEQYFGPGTRLTVT.

This clonotype rates as medium-sized (0.01 to 0.1%). V usage is TRBV19 and J usage is TRBJ1-1; no clear D gene. With 6 bases removed from V and 6 bases from J, the gap between germline ends came to 17 bases. The V gene's germline CDR1 is LNHDA and CDR2 SQIVND (reference sequence). The CDR3 is 14 amino acids. CDR3 sequence reads: CASRPGGSRAEAFF. In nucleotides, the CDR3 is TGTGCCAGTAGACCAGGTGGAAGTAGGGCTGAAGCTTTCTTT.

The CDR3 DNA follows: TGTGCCAGCACCATTAATCGGGGAATTGGGAGCTCCTATAATTCACCCCTCCACTTT. Translation: CASTINRGIGSSYNSPLHF. This chain connects TRBV27 to TRBJ1-6; D is undetermined. The V gene lost 7 bases and the J gene lost 0 bases, with 22 bases spanning the gap. CDR3 length: 19 residues. Germline CDR1 MNHEY, CDR2 SMNVEV (reference sequence).

This clonotype is medium-sized. J is TRBJ2-5 and V is TRBV19; D uncertain. V shed 3 bases and J shed 1 base, with 12 bases lying between them. The CDR3 length is 15 residues. The germline gives CDR1 LNHDA, CDR2 SQIVND (reference sequence). CDR3 sequence reads: CASSMSIHFQETQYF. CDR3 coding DNA: TGTGCCAGTAGTATGTCAATACACTTCCAAGAGACCCAGTACTTC. Supplemented by reference TRBV19 and TRBJ2-5, the full variable domain reads DGGITQSPKYLFRKEGQNVTLSCEQNLNHDAMYWYRQDPGQGLRLIYYSQIVNDFQKGDIAEGYSVSREKKESFPLTVTSAQKNPTAFYLCASSMSIHFQETQYFGPGTRLLVL.

This clonotype is termed medium-sized. V is TRBV19 and J is TRBJ2-3, with 10 nucleotides matching TRBD2. Germline CDR1 and CDR2: LNHDA and SQIVND (reference sequence). The CDR3 totals 15 residues. J lost 0 bases, V lost 6 bases, and 3 bases had no gene match. The DNA of the CDR3 is TGTGCCAGTAGACAAGCGGGAGGGAGCACAGATACGCAGTATTTT. Its translation: CASRQAGGSTDTQYF.

V usage is TRBV28 and J usage is TRBJ2-7, with 9 nucleotides matching TRBD2. The CDR3 is 14 residues long. Per germline, CDR1 MDHEN and CDR2 SYDVKM. V shed 9 bases, J shed 2 bases, and the junction held 8 bases outside the gene matches. The chain's CDR3 is CASRVAGATYEQYF. CDR3 in DNA: TGTGCCAGTAGAGTAGCGGGAGCAACCTACGAGCAGTACTTC.

The chain combines TRBV5-1 with TRBJ1-3; D may be TRBD1 (6 bases). The CDR3 is 15 amino acids. V lost 3 bases to trimming and J lost 0 bases, with 10 bases between them. The germline CDR1 and CDR2 sequences are SGHRS and YFSETQ. The CDR3 coding sequence is TGCGCCAGCAGCTCCACAGGGAACTCTGGAAACACCATATATTTT. This gives the protein CASSSTGNSGNTIYF.